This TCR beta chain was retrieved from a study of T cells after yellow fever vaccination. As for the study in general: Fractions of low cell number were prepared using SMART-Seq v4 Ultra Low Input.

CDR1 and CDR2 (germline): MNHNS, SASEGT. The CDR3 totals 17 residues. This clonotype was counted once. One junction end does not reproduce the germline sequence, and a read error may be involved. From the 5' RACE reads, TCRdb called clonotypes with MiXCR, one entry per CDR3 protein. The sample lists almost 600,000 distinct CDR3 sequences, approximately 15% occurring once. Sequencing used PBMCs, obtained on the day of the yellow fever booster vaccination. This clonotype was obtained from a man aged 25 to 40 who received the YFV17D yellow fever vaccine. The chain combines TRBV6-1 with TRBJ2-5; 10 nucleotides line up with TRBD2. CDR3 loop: CASSEGASGRVIEIQYF. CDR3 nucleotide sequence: TGTGCCAGCAGTGAAGGGGCTAGCGGGAGAGTTATAGAGATCCAGTACTTC.